This T cell receptor (beta chain) was observed in a study of T cell responses to AZD1222 COVID-19 vaccine. Study findings and constraints: Nearly half of unique spike-specific TCRs reportedly avoided B.1.351 and B.1.1.7 mutated regions. Most donors were white British, females outnumbered males, and clonal diversity was possibly underestimated. The peak T cell response came first, and repertoires were sampled only after it.

Sequencing used immunoSEQ multiplex PCR; TCRdb keeps in-frame clones, though not all of them. The data hold 100,000 to 150,000 clones, with 93% observed a single time. The V and J ends lost 3 bases and 1 base, in that order; junction bases with no gene match: 14. CDR1 is SGHVS, CDR2 FQNEAQ, per germline. CDR3 length: 18 amino acids. A word on this clone: Its target is not known.

J is TRBJ1-2 and V is TRBV7-8; 7 bases match TRBD1. The sequence was obtained from an adult in good health. The sample was peripheral blood, taken on day 0 of AZD1222 vaccination. CDR3 sequence: CASSFNTVGQIRNYGYTF. The CDR3 DNA reads TGTGCCAGCAGCTTTAACACCGTGGGACAGATCCGTAACTATGGCTACACCTTC.